This passage covers 32 T cell receptor beta chains from one sample sequenced in a study of Ad26.COV2.S vaccination and SARS-CoV-2 variants. Produced via immunoSEQ multiplex PCR; TCRdb's table is partial and in-frame only. This sample yields some 390,000 clones, of which about nine tenths are seen a single time; approximately 3.7% belongs to the top ten. Treatment defined: 15 to 20 received Ad26.COV2.S at low or high dose, single or two shots; 5 received placebo; per-sample allocation not given. Following the first vaccine or placebo injection, samples were taken on day 63. The starting material was peripheral blood, obtained in a trial of Ad26.COV2.S vaccine versus placebo. All receptors come from a person between 18 and 65 years old who received the Ad26.COV2.S COVID-19 vaccine or a placebo.

The chain combines TRBV5-4 with TRBJ2-5, with D possibly called TRBD1 or TRBD2 (5 bases each). CDR3 length equals 16 residues. Trimming stripped 3 bases from V and 1 base from J, with 16 bases between. The germline CDR1 and CDR2 sequences are SGHNT and YYREEE (reference sequence). The CDR3 DNA reads TGTGCCAGCAGCTCGTGGGGGTACGGGGTCCAAGAGACCCAGTACTTC. This gives the protein CASSSWGYGVQETQYF.

This clone is a singleton in its sample. V and J are TRBV25-1 and TRBJ1-4; a possible D gene is TRBD1 (5 bases). The CDR3 totals 14 residues. Germline-derived CDR1 and CDR2 are MGHDK and SYGVNS. Trimming pared 5 bases from V and 5 bases from J, leaving 12 bases between. The CDR3 is CASSRGAQNEKLFF. The CDR3 nucleotides are TGTGCCAGCAGTAGAGGGGCGCAGAATGAAAAACTGTTTTTT.

This sequence joins TRBV6-5 and TRBJ2-7; 7 positions agree with TRBD1. The junction had 7 bases not matched to a gene; V was cut back by 2 bases and J by 3 bases. Germline loops: CDR1 MNHEY, CDR2 SVGAGI. This CDR3 is built from 15 residues. The CDR3 loop is CASSYTTGRGYEQYF. CDR3 DNA: TGTGCCAGCAGTTACACGACAGGGAGAGGCTACGAGCAGTACTTC.

The chain carries TRBV10-3 and TRBJ1-6; D ambiguous. V was cut by 10 bases and J by 6 bases, with 22 bases left in between. This CDR3 contains 16 residues. Germline loops: CDR1 ENHRY, CDR2 SYGVKD. For the CDR3, the DNA is TGTGCCACCCACCGGGAGATCCCAGCGGGTAATTCACCCCTCCACTTT. It is translated as CATHREIPAGNSPLHF.

This rearrangement joins TRBV2 to TRBJ1-2; 10 bases align to TRBD1. Trimming took 7 bases from V and 6 from J; bases not matched to a gene: 2. This CDR3 is built from 12 residues. From germline, CDR1 is SNHLY and CDR2 FYNNEI. CDR3 DNA: TGTGCCAGCACCGGGACAGGGGATGGCTACACCTTC. Residues: CASTGTGDGYTF.

The V gene is TRBV27, the J gene TRBJ1-6; D remains ambiguous. Trimming left V 3 bases short and J 7 bases short, with 22 bases between. The CDR3 is 18 amino acids. From germline, CDR1 is MNHEY and CDR2 SMNVEV (reference sequence). The CDR3 DNA sequence: TGTGCCAGCAGTTTGACGGGAGGATTTACGACTTCGAATTCACCCCTCCACTTT. Its translation is CASSLTGGFTTSNSPLHF.

This clone was observed a handful of times. The chain employs TRBV5-1 and TRBJ1-6; 8 nucleotides align to TRBD1. The CDR3 is 15 residues long. The trim removed 0 bases at V and 8 bases at J, leaving 4 bases unmatched. CDR1 and CDR2 (germline): SGHRS, YFSETQ. The CDR3 loop reads CASSLGQGFDSPLHF. As DNA, the CDR3 is TGCGCCAGCAGCTTGGGACAGGGGTTTGATTCACCCCTCCACTTT.

The chain combines TRBV3-1 (or the pseudogene TRBV3-2) with TRBJ2-5, with D hard to call. V shed 5 bases and J shed 5 bases, with 12 bases lying between them. Per germline, CDR1 LGHDT and CDR2 YNNKEL (reference sequence). The CDR3 consists of 13 residues. CDR3 amino acids: CASSEAALETQYF. CDR3 sequence (DNA): TGTGCCAGCAGCGAGGCAGCGCTGGAGACCCAGTACTTC.

This chain uses TRBV4-1 with TRBJ1-4; perhaps TRBD1 as D (5 bases). Germline V CDR1 and CDR2: MGHRA, YSYEKL. Trimming cost V 0 bases and J 8 bases, with 13 bases left between them. This CDR3 contains 15 residues. The CDR3 DNA reads as TGCGCCAGCAGCCAAGACCCCGAGACAGAAGAAAAACTGTTTTTT. Translation: CASSQDPETEEKLFF.

J is TRBJ1-4 and V is TRBV19, with 8 positions matching TRBD1. CDR3 size: 18 residues. Trimming at V came to 1 base and at J to 0 bases, leaving 7 bases not matched to a gene. Germline CDR1 is LNHDA and CDR2 is SQIVND (reference sequence). The CDR3 sequence is CASSIVSTGVATNEKLFF. Here the CDR3 DNA reads TGTGCCAGTAGTATAGTTTCGACAGGGGTTGCAACTAATGAAAAACTGTTTTTT.

The chain has TRBV4-3 and TRBJ2-5; D tentatively fits TRBD1 or TRBD2 (5 bases each). Germline V gene data show CDR1 as LGHNA and CDR2 as YSLEER. CDR3 size: 16 residues. V lost 0 bases and J 4 bases, leaving 15 bases between the germline ends. In DNA, the CDR3 is TGCGCCAGCAGCCAAGATCGGGGCGCGTTTGGAGAGACCCAGTACTTC. This codes for CASSQDRGAFGETQYF.

The chain carries TRBV7-2 and TRBJ2-7; 8 nucleotides agree with TRBD2. This CDR3 comprises 16 residues. Germline trimming cut 4 bases from V and 2 bases from J; bases unmatched to any gene: 10. The V gene's germline CDR1 is SGHTA and CDR2 FQGNSA. CDR3 nucleotide sequence: TGTGCCAGCAGCTCAAATAGCGGGGTCGGTACCTACGAGCAGTACTTC. This encodes CASSSNSGVGTYEQYF.

V usage is TRBV2 and J usage is TRBJ2-5; no reliable D call. The length of the CDR3 is 13 residues. V was pared by 3 bases and J by 7 bases, with 12 bases between. Per the germline V gene, CDR1 is SNHLY and CDR2 is FYNNEI. The CDR3 DNA is TGTGCCAGCAGTGAGGGTCATTTTGGGACCCAGTACTTC. This gives the protein CASSEGHFGTQYF.

The gene calls are TRBV5-8 and TRBJ1-3; D is unclear. V gave up 2 bases and J gave up 0 bases, with 12 bases separating them. The CDR3 sequence is 16 residues long. Germline V gene sequence: CDR1 SGHTS, CDR2 YDEGEE. For the CDR3, the DNA is TGTGCCAGCAGCTTTTGGAATAGAATCTCTGGAAACACCATATATTTT. It specifies CASSFWNRISGNTIYF.

This rearrangement joins TRBV3-1 (or the pseudogene TRBV3-2) to TRBJ2-5; 12 bases agree with TRBD2. This CDR3 contains 15 residues. After removal of 4 bases from V and 5 bases from J, the junction contained 5 bases not matched to a gene. Germline V gene data show CDR1 as LGHDT and CDR2 as YNNKEL (reference sequence). The CDR3, as DNA: TGTGCCAGCAGCCTAGGACTAGCGGGGATGGAGACCCAGTACTTC. Protein sequence: CASSLGLAGMETQYF.

The J gene is TRBJ2-5, the V gene TRBV5-1; D might be TRBD1 (5 bases). Germline values: CDR1 SGHRS, CDR2 YFSETQ. The CDR3 has 13 residues. The ends were cut back, 4 bases at V and 4 bases at J, with 11 bases in the middle. CDR3 residues: CASSPDNAETQYF. The CDR3 coding sequence is TGCGCCAGCAGCCCGGACAACGCAGAGACCCAGTACTTC.

The chain recombines TRBV18 with TRBJ1-5; D might be TRBD1 (6 bases). Germline CDR1 reads KGHSH; CDR2 reads LQKENI. Trimming took 2 bases from V and 3 from J, leaving 11 bases between them. This CDR3 has 15 amino acids. The CDR3, as DNA: TGTGCCAGCTCACCAGGGGGGGGGCCCAATCAGCCCCAGCATTTT. Translation gives CASSPGGGPNQPQHF.

In this sample, this clone turned up once. V and J are TRBV19 and TRBJ2-3, with TRBD1 matching over 8 bases. The CDR3 is 14 amino acids. From germline, CDR1 is LNHDA and CDR2 SQIVND (reference sequence). Trimming removed 5 bases from V and 1 base from J; junction bases left unmatched: 2. The chain's CDR3 is CASSATGGTDTQYF. In nucleotides, the CDR3 is TGTGCCAGTAGTGCGACAGGGGGCACAGATACGCAGTATTTT.

This clone is a singleton in its sample. This chain joins TRBV2 and TRBJ2-7, with D perhaps TRBD1 (6 bases). Germline lookup yields CDR1 SNHLY and CDR2 FYNNEI. V was clipped by 7 bases and J by 0 bases, with 10 bases between them. This CDR3 region has 13 residues. CDR3 sequence: CASKGDGSYEQYF. CDR3 DNA: TGTGCCAGCAAGGGGGACGGCTCCTACGAGCAGTACTTC.

Concerning this clone: This may come from a read error, since a much larger clone is one base off. The rearrangement joins TRBV7-2 to TRBJ1-3, with D possibly being TRBD1 (5 bases). The V end was cut by 1 base, the J end by 0 bases, with 7 bases between. The CDR3 has 15 residues. The germline V gene has CDR1 SGHTA and CDR2 FQGNSA. CDR3 region: CASSLDRSSGNTIYF. The CDR3 nucleotides are TGTGCCAGCAGCTTAGACAGGAGCTCTGGAAACACCATATATTTT. Full variable domain (remainder filled in from reference TRBV7-2 and TRBJ1-3): GAGVSQSPSNKVTEKGKDVELRCDPISGHTALYWYRQSLGQGLEFLIYFQGNSAPDKSGLPSDRFSAERTGGSVSTLTIQRTQQEDSAVYLCASSLDRSSGNTIYFGEGSWLTVV.

V usage is TRBV4-1 and J usage is TRBJ2-7; possibly TRBD2 for D (5 bases). CDR1 and CDR2 (germline): MGHRA, YSYEKL. V was pared by 5 bases and J by 6 bases, with 11 bases between. The CDR3 contains 12 residues. DNA for the CDR3: TGCGCCAGCAGCGGTAGAGGGATCGAGCAGTACTTC. Residues: CASSGRGIEQYF.

The chain is built from TRBV30 and TRBJ1-4, with 8 bases matching TRBD1. The ends lost 4 bases at V and 7 bases at J; junction bases unmatched: 17. Germline CDR1 reads GTSNPN; CDR2 reads SVGIG (reference sequence). The CDR3 spans 17 residues. The CDR3 DNA sequence: TGTGCCTGGACCATAAACCAACACAGGGGGATCGGTGAAAAACTGTTTTTT. Translating gives CAWTINQHRGIGEKLFF.

V is TRBV6-1 and J is TRBJ1-2; 8 nucleotides match TRBD1. This CDR3 region has 14 residues. Germline loops: CDR1 MNHNS, CDR2 SASEGT. Trimming cost V 3 bases and J 8 bases; bases outside gene matches: 8. The CDR3 spells CASSEDRDVLGYTF. The CDR3 DNA reads TGTGCCAGCAGTGAGGACAGGGACGTTCTCGGCTACACCTTC.

About this clone: Other DNA sequences in the same sample also yield this CDR3. The chain recombines TRBV7-2 with TRBJ2-3; TRBD1 aligns across 10 bases. CDR3 length: 15 amino acids. The germline V gene has CDR1 SGHTA and CDR2 FQGNSA. With V trimmed by 0 bases and J by 3 bases, 0 bases remained unmatched. DNA of the CDR3: TGTGCCAGCAGCTTAGCGGGACAGGGGACAGATACGCAGTATTTT. This translates into CASSLAGQGTDTQYF.

The V gene is TRBV6-1, the J gene TRBJ2-1, with TRBD1 as a possible D gene (6 bases). The germline gives CDR1 MNHNS, CDR2 SASEGT. This CDR3 region has 14 residues. Trimming took 3 bases from V and 8 from J, leaving 14 bases between them. Here the CDR3 DNA reads TGTGCCAGCAGTGATAGCAGGGGTCAGGATGAGCAGTTCTTC. It is translated as CASSDSRGQDEQFF.

V gene TRBV4-1 combines with J gene TRBJ2-1; D is unclear. V lost 1 base and J 7 bases, leaving 11 bases between the germline ends. This CDR3 has 14 amino acids. Germline-derived CDR1 and CDR2 are MGHRA and YSYEKL. Written as DNA, the CDR3 is TGCGCCAGCAGCCAAGGTGCCACTCTGAATGAGCAGTTCTTC. Protein sequence: CASSQGATLNEQFF.

The V call is TRBV6-4, the J call TRBJ1-4; D gene unclear. V was clipped by 6 bases and J by 5 bases, with 13 bases between them. Germline V gene lookup returns CDR1 MRHNA and CDR2 SNTAGT. The length of the CDR3 is 14 residues. CDR3 loop: CASRAMAANEKLFF. In DNA, the CDR3 is TGTGCCAGCAGGGCGATGGCTGCGAATGAAAAACTGTTTTTT.

The chain recombines TRBV3-1 (or the pseudogene TRBV3-2) with TRBJ1-2, with TRBD1 identical over 7 bases. The CDR3 covers 14 residues. V was clipped by 1 base and J by 8 bases; unmatched bases: 7. CDR1 and CDR2 from the germline V gene are LGHDT and YNNKEL (reference sequence). This chain's CDR3 is CASSQGQGGEGYTF. For the CDR3, the DNA is TGTGCCAGCAGCCAAGGACAGGGAGGGGAAGGCTACACCTTC.

The chain combines TRBV7-2 with TRBJ2-1, with TRBD2 as a possible D gene (5 bases). The V and J ends lost 1 base and 12 bases respectively, with 16 bases between them. Germline-derived CDR1 and CDR2 are SGHTA and FQGNSA. The CDR3 totals 14 residues. In DNA form, the CDR3 reads TGTGCCAGCAGCTTAGGCCCCGGCACCCGGGGGCAGTTCTTC. Translating it yields CASSLGPGTRGQFF.

This chain links TRBV5-6 with TRBJ1-2; a weak D match, TRBD1 (5 bases). The CDR3 runs 11 residues. Trimming cost V 0 bases and J 14 bases, with 11 bases left between them. Germline V CDR1 and CDR2: SGHDT, YYEEEE. The CDR3 reads CASSLEGLVTF. CDR3 coding DNA: TGTGCCAGCAGCTTGGAGGGGCTGGTAACCTTC.

The chain's CDR3 is CASSDPGQGEAFF. The CDR3 coding sequence is TGCGCCAGCAGTGACCCCGGCCAGGGTGAGGCTTTCTTT. The chain carries TRBV10-1 and TRBJ1-1; D is perhaps TRBD1 (5 bases). The CDR3 length is 13 residues. Germline V gives CDR1 WNHNN, CDR2 SYGVQD (reference sequence). V was shortened by 3 bases and J by 11 bases, with 16 bases between the two germline ends.

The chain is built from TRBV3-1 (or the pseudogene TRBV3-2) and TRBJ2-7; 9 bases are a match to TRBD2. V shed 4 bases and J 0 bases; nucleotides not matched to a gene: 7. The CDR3 spans 16 residues. CDR1 is LGHDT, CDR2 YNNKEL, per germline (reference sequence). CDR3 sequence (DNA): TGTGCCAGCAGCCCCGGGACTAGCATTTTCTCCTACGAGCAGTACTTC. Residues: CASSPGTSIFSYEQYF.